This section outlines one TCR beta chain sequence together with its context. Its matching antigen is unknown. Each diagnosis was grounded in clinical symptoms, serum thyroxine and TRAb, thyroid ultrasound, and orbital computed tomography. The source of the sample is a study of T cells in Graves' hyperthyroidism and ophthalmopathy. This CDR3 is 14 amino acids long. The germline V gene encodes CDR1 SGDLS and CDR2 YYNGEE. V dropped 4 bases and J dropped 4; count of bases not matched to a gene: 5. The TCR beta CDR3 regions underwent amplification using RNA transcripts as the source. Using the HTBI primer set, a first-round RT-PCR was run on the TCR CDR3. TCRdb itself ran the multiplex PCR reads through MiXCR, one entry per CDR3 protein. The sample shows 490,000 or so distinct CDR3 sequences, around 50% of them seen only once. Study-wide points: Model output signaled ophthalmopathy a median approximately 6.2 months ahead of onset.

V is TRBV9 and J is TRBJ1-2, with TRBD1 matching over 9 bases. The sample consisted of peripheral blood or thyroid tissue (not recorded which). The sequence was collected from an adult woman with Graves' disease, either hyperthyroidism or ophthalmopathy (not recorded which). As DNA, the CDR3 is TGTGCCAGCAGCTCCCCGACAGGGGGCTATGGCTACACCTTC. Translated, it gives CASSSPTGGYGYTF.